A selection of T cell receptor beta chains follows, all from one sample in a study of blood T cell repertoires in COVID-19. The repertoire was sequenced with immunoSEQ multiplex PCR; TCRdb's copy has only in-frame clones and lacks some. The table records around 230,000 clones, approximately 75% of them present only once. Sequencing input: PBMCs or T cells enriched from blood (not recorded which). The receptors shown here come from a man aged 35 to 55 who had recovered from COVID-19. CDR3s include the opening cysteine and the closing phenylalanine or tryptophan. Fields, in order: clone size, J gene, V gene, D gene, CDR3 DNA, CDR3 protein. A D gene is named only where the DNA matches it firmly. Clone size appears in some rows only: once, few, many, or a class for an expanded clone.

NA	TRBJ2-5	TRBV30	NA	TGTGCCTGGAGTGTAGGAGTAAGAGAGACCCAGTACTTC	CAWSVGVRETQYF
NA	TRBJ2-3	TRBV5-1	NA	TGCGCCAGCAGCCTGACAGCTTCAGATACGCAGTATTTT	CASSLTASDTQYF
NA	TRBJ1-2	TRBV6-5	NA	TGTGCCAGCACCCAACAGGTTGGCAGCTATGGCTACACCTTC	CASTQQVGSYGYTF
NA	TRBJ2-2	TRBV27	TRBD2	TGTGCCAGCAGTTTATCGGCTAGCGGAAACACCGGGGAGCTGTTTTTT	CASSLSASGNTGELFF
NA	TRBJ1-6	TRBV18	NA	TGTGCCAGCTCACCCCCCGGTTCACCCCTCCACTTT	CASSPPGSPLHF
NA	TRBJ1-1	TRBV7-9	NA	TGTGCGTCGAACAGGGCACCCGAAGCTTTCTTT	CASNRAPEAFF
NA	TRBJ1-2	TRBV5-4	TRBD1	TGTGCCAGCAGTTTGGGACAGGACTATGGCTACACCTTC	CASSLGQDYGYTF
NA	TRBJ2-7	TRBV15	NA	TGTGCCACCAGCAAACCCACAGTAGGCTACGAGCAGTACTTC	CATSKPTVGYEQYF
NA	TRBJ2-5	TRBV4-1	NA	TGCGCCAGCAGCCAAGATGGTAAGGGGATCAAGACCCAGTACTTC	CASSQDGKGIKTQYF
once	TRBJ2-1	TRBV21-1	NA	TGTGCCAGCGGGGAGCGGGAGACTCTTGAGCAGTTCTTC	CASGERETLEQFF
NA	TRBJ1-2	TRBV12-3/TRBV12-4	TRBD1	TGTGCCAGCAGAGAGACAGGGTTTGATGGCTACACCTTC	CASRETGFDGYTF
NA	TRBJ2-3	TRBV4-1	TRBD2	TGCGCCAGCAGCCAAGATTGGAATTTAGCGGGGGGGCAAGATACGCAGTATTTT	CASSQDWNLAGGQDTQYF
NA	TRBJ1-2	TRBV11-2	NA	TGTGCCAGCAGCTCAGACGGGGGTCTTAACTATGGCTACACCTTC	CASSSDGGLNYGYTF
NA	TRBJ1-2	TRBV27	NA	TGTGCCAGCCGGGAAAGGACGGACCCTAACTATGGCTACACCTTC	CASRERTDPNYGYTF
NA	TRBJ1-1	TRBV27	NA	TGTGCCAGCAGTCCTAGTGGCCTGAACACTGAAGCTTTCTTT	CASSPSGLNTEAFF
NA	TRBJ1-3	TRBV9	NA	TGTGCCAGCACCGACTCACCGAGCTCTGGAAACACCATATATTTT	CASTDSPSSGNTIYF
NA	TRBJ2-1	TRBV6-5	TRBD2	TGTGCCAGTAGACTAGCGGGAAACAATGAGCAGTTCTTC	CASRLAGNNEQFF
NA	TRBJ2-7	TRBV9	NA	TGTGCCAGCAGCGTAGCTAAGACAGCGAGGTCCTACGAGCAGTACTTC	CASSVAKTARSYEQYF
NA	TRBJ1-3	TRBV7-3	NA	TGTGCCAGCAGTCCCGGTAGCTCTGGAAACACCATATATTTT	CASSPGSSGNTIYF
few	TRBJ2-2	TRBV4-1	TRBD2	TGCGCCAGCAGCCAACTTACTAGCGGGAGCGGGGAGCTGTTTTTT	CASSQLTSGSGELFF
NA	TRBJ2-2	TRBV7-8	TRBD1	TGTGCCAGCAGCTTGGACAGGGTTTACACCGGGGAGCTGTTTTTT	CASSLDRVYTGELFF
NA	TRBJ1-4	TRBV19	NA	TGTGCCAGTAGGGATCCCGGGACATTTAATGAAAAACTGTTTTTT	CASRDPGTFNEKLFF
NA	TRBJ1-5	TRBV4-1	NA	TGCGCCAGCAGCCAAGATTATGTACAGGGAGGCAATCAGCCCCAGCATTTT	CASSQDYVQGGNQPQHF
NA	TRBJ2-1	TRBV7-2	NA	TGTGCCAGCAGCTCCGGGGTATACAATGAGCAGTTCTTC	CASSSGVYNEQFF
NA	TRBJ1-3	TRBV5-1	NA	TGCGCCAGCAGCGAGGGAAGCTCTGGAAACACCATATATTTT	CASSEGSSGNTIYF
NA	TRBJ1-4	TRBV27	TRBD1	TGTGCCAGCAGTTCGGGACAGTGGAATGAAAAACTGTTTTTT	CASSSGQWNEKLFF
NA	TRBJ2-3	TRBV10-1	NA	TGCGCCAGCAGTGAGGGGGGAATAGCGGCGGCTAGCACAGATACGCAGTATTTT	CASSEGGIAAASTDTQYF
NA	TRBJ2-3	TRBV5-1	TRBD2	TGCGCCAGCAGCCCGGGACTAGCGGGACTCGCAGATACGCAGTATTTT	CASSPGLAGLADTQYF
NA	TRBJ2-7	TRBV7-9	TRBD2	TGTGCCAGCAGCCGTGGAGTAGCGGGTTCCCGCCTTCCGATCGAGCAGTACTTC	CASSRGVAGSRLPIEQYF
NA	TRBJ2-3	TRBV5-1	NA	TGCGCCAGCAGCCAAGGGGTGAAACAGGGCACAGATACGCAGTATTTT	CASSQGVKQGTDTQYF
NA	TRBJ2-7	TRBV27	TRBD1	TGTGCCAGCAGTTTGACGGGACAGATTATCTACGAGCAGTACTTC	CASSLTGQIIYEQYF
NA	TRBJ1-2	TRBV30	NA	TGTGCCTTGGGCCGGGGGGGGATGAATGGCTACACCTTC	CALGRGGMNGYTF
NA	TRBJ2-1	TRBV18	TRBD2	TGTGCCAGCTCACCCCCCGGTAGCGGGAGGTCGAATGAGCAGTTCTTC	CASSPPGSGRSNEQFF
NA	TRBJ2-5	TRBV6-5	NA	TGTGCCAGCAGTACTAGGGTTGCAGAGACCCAGTACTTC	CASSTRVAETQYF
NA	TRBJ2-2	TRBV7-9	TRBD1	TGTGCCAGCAAGTCGACAGGGATTAACACCGGGGAGCTGTTTTTT	CASKSTGINTGELFF
NA	TRBJ1-1	TRBV19	NA	TGTGCCAGTACAGAGGGGAACACTGAAGCTTTCTTT	CASTEGNTEAFF
once	TRBJ1-2	TRBV10-3	NA	TGTGCCATCAGTGCGTCCGGGACTCGGGGGACCGGCTACACCTTC	CAISASGTRGTGYTF
once	TRBJ1-4	TRBV30	TRBD1	TGTGCCTGGAACAGGGGCACCGCGGGTGAAAAACTGTTTTTT	CAWNRGTAGEKLFF
NA	TRBJ2-1	TRBV19	TRBD1	TGTGCCAGTTTGGGACAGGGTAGGAATGAGCAGTTCTTC	CASLGQGRNEQFF
few	TRBJ1-3	TRBV12-3/TRBV12-4	NA	TGTGCCAGCAGGCGGGCAAGTGGAAACACCATATATTTT	CASRRASGNTIYF
NA	TRBJ2-7	TRBV5-1	TRBD1	TGCGCCAGCAGCTTTGGACAGGGTGAGCAGTACTTC	CASSFGQGEQYF
once	TRBJ2-7	TRBV2	NA	TGTGCCAGCAGTGAATGGCTTGGAGGCTACGAGCAGTACTTC	CASSEWLGGYEQYF
NA	TRBJ1-1	TRBV4-2	NA	TGTGCCAGCAGCCAAGATGTAGGGGAGAACACTGAAGCTTTCTTT	CASSQDVGENTEAFF
many	TRBJ2-2	TRBV18	NA	TGTGCCAGCTCACCGCGGCCCCAAGGAGGGGAGGAACGCGGGGAGCTGTTTTTT	CASSPRPQGGEERGELFF
NA	TRBJ1-1	TRBV19	TRBD1	TGTGCCAGTAGTCCACAGGGGGGAATGAACACTGAAGCTTTCTTT	CASSPQGGMNTEAFF
NA	TRBJ1-6	TRBV30	NA	TGTGCCTGGAAAAGGGGGAGTTCCTATAATTCACCCCTCCACTTT	CAWKRGSSYNSPLHF